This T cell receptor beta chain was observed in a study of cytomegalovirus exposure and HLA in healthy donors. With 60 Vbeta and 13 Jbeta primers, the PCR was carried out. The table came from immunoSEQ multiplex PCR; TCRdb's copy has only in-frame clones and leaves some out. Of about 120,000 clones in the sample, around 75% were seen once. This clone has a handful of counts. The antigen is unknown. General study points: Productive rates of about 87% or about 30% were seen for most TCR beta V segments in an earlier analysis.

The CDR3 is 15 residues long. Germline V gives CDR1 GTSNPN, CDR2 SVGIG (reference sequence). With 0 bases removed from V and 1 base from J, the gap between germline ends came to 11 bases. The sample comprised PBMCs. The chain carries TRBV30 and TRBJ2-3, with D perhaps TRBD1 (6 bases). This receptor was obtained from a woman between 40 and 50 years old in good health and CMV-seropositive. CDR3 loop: CAWSVLQGRTDTQYF. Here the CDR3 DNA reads TGTGCCTGGAGTGTCCTACAGGGTCGCACAGATACGCAGTATTTT.